This note documents a single T cell receptor beta chain sequence. Its antigen is undetermined. This sample was taken from a study of radiation and T cells in renal cell carcinoma. Overall study context: Nephrectomy followed 15 Gy stereotactic body radiation by 4 weeks.

The time point is: blood 2 weeks post-SBRT. The sample's treatment: 15 Gy SBRT to primary tumor, nephrectomy 4 weeks later. Blood was sampled at baseline, 2 weeks and 4 weeks after SBRT. This renal cell carcinoma was of the clear cell type. Germline V lookup: CDR1 KGHSH, CDR2 LQKENI. V was trimmed by 2 bases and J by 3 bases, leaving 11 bases between them. The CDR3 totals 14 residues. Some clones are missing from TCRdb's copy, which holds only in-frame ones; the method was immunoSEQ multiplex PCR. The sample gives 150,000 to 160,000 clones, roughly 86% of which show up once; 13% is in the top ten. Notes on the study in general: Top tumor clonotypes rose in blood 2 weeks post-radiation, then contracted.

The TCR was taken from a woman between 45 and 60 years old with renal cell carcinoma. The starting material was blood, obtained from a patient whose treatment included radiotherapy and nephrectomy. The genes are TRBV18 and TRBJ2-7, with D unresolved. CDR3 protein: CASSPNINSYEQYF. Written as DNA, the CDR3 is TGTGCCAGCTCACCAAATATTAACAGCTACGAGCAGTACTTC. Based on the CDR3 plus reference TRBV18 and TRBJ2-7, the full variable domain is NAGVMQNPRHLVRRRGQEARLRCSPMKGHSHVYWYRQLPEEGLKFMVYLQKENIIDESGMPKERFSAEFPKEGPSILRIQQVVRGDSAAYFCASSPNINSYEQYFGPGTRLTVT.